Detailed here is one T cell receptor (beta chain). Its antigen target is currently unknown. A much larger clonotype is one base distant, so this may be a read error. The germline V end is reduced by 10 bases and the J end by 7 bases; junction bases left unmatched: 11. The CDR3 goes from the cysteine to the phenylalanine over 13 residues. Only the CDR3 DNA is retained, 39 bases long and in frame from the first base. CDR1 SGHAT and CDR2 FQNNGV are derived from the germline V gene. For repertoire sequencing, the TCR beta CDR3 regions were amplified from RNA transcripts. The first round was an RT-PCR using HTBI primers with the Qiagen OneStep RT-PCR kit, and this first round was followed by a second-round multiplex PCR, then size selection and purification. Libraries were sequenced on an Illumina HiSeq2000 using paired-end 100 bp reads. In the original analysis: SOAPnuke was used to process the reads, throwing out any read that had adapters, had uncalled bases, had a mean Phred below 15, or lacked an exact constant-primer or identifier match. High-quality paired reads were merged with COPE v1.2.5. Each unique nucleotide sequence was defined as a clonotype, and clonotypes were aligned to IMGT TRB V, D and J references with MiTCR v1.1. Analysis was restricted to V-J combinations with a frequency above 0.0001, which covered 98% to 99.2% of repertoires. For each V-J combination, a TCR clonal expansion and chaos score was defined as the ratio of F50 clonal expansion to chaos observed in the TCRdist matrix. Features were reduced by Welch's t-statistics and random forest to approximately 13 V-J combinations, which fed a naive Bayes classifier. The similarity between thyroid and blood repertoires was quantified using the Morisita-Horn index. TCRdb trimmed public reads at Q25 via fastp, called clones via MiXCR and kept in-frame beta chains. Duplicate CDR3 protein sequences are folded into a single record with the most common DNA and genes. The V and J calls come from TCRdb's annotation, not from the publication. The sample includes 450,000 to 600,000 distinct CDR3 sequences, with 39% observed a single time. Roughly 4.5% of the sample belongs to the ten largest clones.

This entry belongs to a study of Graves' ophthalmopathy and Graves' hyperthyroidism (dated 2018 in TCRdb). Notes on the research overall: Hyperthyroidism was considered stable if no progression to ophthalmopathy occurred within 18 months of follow-up. In roughly 6 hyperthyroidism patients, T-cell repertoires of thyroid tissue and blood were compared. In total, 135 blood samples were TCR-sequenced: 40 to 45 ophthalmopathy, under 80 hyperthyroidism and roughly 17 hyperthyroidism-to-ophthalmopathy patients. The study used TCR beta repertoire signatures to distinguish Graves' ophthalmopathy from Graves' hyperthyroidism and to predict progression to ophthalmopathy. Once sampling was done, hyperthyroidism patients were given methimazole at a starting dose of 30 mg daily, while ophthalmopathy patients were given high-dose intravenous methylprednisolone. For independent validation, a separate cohort was made up of approximately 18 hyperthyroidism patients plus 17 patients who later progressed from hyperthyroidism to ophthalmopathy. A discovery set of 100 patients (43 ophthalmopathy, 60 or so stable hyperthyroidism) was enrolled to explore V-J signatures distinguishing ophthalmopathy from hyperthyroidism.

The paper's findings and limits, for the study overall: The 13-signature model separated ophthalmopathy from stable hyperthyroidism with roughly 90% sensitivity and approximately 83% specificity in cross-validation, and 80%/75% in the test set. Most expanded thyroid clonotypes with frequency above 0.001 were also detected in blood, suggesting blood repertoires may reflect the thyroid immune response. In validation, the model predicted ophthalmopathy progression with roughly 68% sensitivity and around 72% specificity; eleven to twelve predicted patients were CT-confirmed with GO in a median of 6.5 months. Sample size was not predetermined statistically, and investigators were not blinded to group allocation.

Patients with hyperthyroidism were aged 18 to 65 years, had been newly diagnosed, and had a disease duration of less than 2 months. Patients with other autoimmune diseases, uncontrolled infections, pregnancy or lactation were excluded. Diagnosis relied on clinical symptoms, serum thyroxine, TRAb, thyroid ultrasound and orbital computed tomography. Trizol reagent was used to extract the total RNA, and its quality was then checked on an Agilent 2100 Bioanalyzer. The rearranged segments are TRBV11-2 and TRBJ1-2; 8 nucleotides in the junction match TRBD1. This TCR came from an adult man with Graves' hyperthyroidism. The sequenced material came from peripheral blood or thyroid tissue (not recorded which). The DNA reads as follows: TGTGCCACATCTCAGGGGGCCTCCTGTGGCTACACCTTC. Its translation is CATSQGASCGYTF.